Each of the 18 T cell receptor beta chains below was sequenced from the same sample in a study of T cells in Graves' hyperthyroidism and ophthalmopathy. Amplification yielded TCR beta CDR3 regions, with RNA transcripts as the source. Initially, a first-round RT-PCR of the TCR CDR3 employed the HTBI primer set. TCRdb re-derived calls from the multiplex PCR reads in MiXCR, one entry per CDR3 protein. The repertoire holds more than 500,000 distinct CDR3 sequences, with around 42% as singletons. The specimen was peripheral blood or thyroid tissue (not recorded which). Receptors originate from an adult woman with Graves' disease, either hyperthyroidism or ophthalmopathy (not recorded which).

Many counts were recorded for this clonotype. This chain joins TRBV12-3 or TRBV12-4 and TRBJ1-2; D uncertain. This CDR3 region has 16 residues. Trimming took 6 bases from V and 3 from J, leaving 20 bases between them. The CDR3 reads CASSITRLLAHYGYTF. DNA of the CDR3: TGTGCCAGCAGCATCACACGACTCCTTGCGCACTATGGCTACACCTTC.

The CDR3 spells CASIGATMNTEAFF. The CDR3 DNA is TGTGCCAGCATCGGGGCGACCATGAACACTGAAGCTTTCTTT. The chain is built from TRBV6-1 and TRBJ1-1; maybe TRBD1 (5 bases). There are 14 residues in the CDR3. Germline V gene data show CDR1 as MNHNS and CDR2 as SASEGT. The V and J ends lost 7 bases and 0 bases respectively, with 12 bases between them.

The chain links TRBV25-1 to TRBJ1-2; no clear D gene. There are 11 residues in the CDR3. Per germline, CDR1 MGHDK and CDR2 SYGVNS. V lost 6 bases and J 6 bases, leaving 8 bases between the germline ends. CDR3 coding DNA: TGTGCCAGCAGAGAGAGGGATGGCTACACCTTC. Its translation is CASRERDGYTF.

The table lists this clonotype with many counts. The genes are TRBV20-1 and TRBJ1-1; TRBD1 matches at 10 bases. The junction had 6 bases not matched to a gene; V was cut back by 4 bases and J by 1 base. CDR1 DFQATT and CDR2 SNEGSKA come from the germline V gene (reference sequence). The CDR3 extends over 15 amino acids. The CDR3 DNA reads TGCAGTGCTAACTCGGGACAGGGGACGAACACTGAAGCTTTCTTT. This codes for CSANSGQGTNTEAFF.

This clonotype was picked up many times. The rearrangement uses TRBV11-2 and TRBJ2-7; D uncertain. CDR1 and CDR2 from the germline V gene are SGHAT and FQNNGV. V was trimmed by 1 base and J by 7 bases, leaving 11 bases between them. The CDR3 sequence is 13 residues long. CDR3 nucleotides: TGTGCCAGCAGCTTAGGTCTAGGGCCGGAGCAGTACTTC. It codes for CASSLGLGPEQYF.

This clonotype has just a few counts. This rearrangement joins TRBV5-1 to TRBJ2-7; no reliable D call. V was pared by 0 bases and J by 4 bases, with 11 bases between. CDR3 length equals 14 residues. Germline CDR1 reads SGHRS; CDR2 reads YFSETQ. In DNA form, the CDR3 reads TGCGCCAGCAGCTTGGGAATAGGAGTTTACGAGCAGTACTTC. Translation: CASSLGIGVYEQYF.

This clonotype was found a few times. The gene calls are TRBV2 and TRBJ2-7; D call uncertain. In germline, CDR1 is SNHLY, CDR2 FYNNEI. The ends were cut back, 4 bases at V and 7 bases at J, with 17 bases in the middle. The CDR3 is 14 amino acids. The CDR3 DNA reads as TGTGCCAGCAGTGTTGACACTGGAAGCTATGAGCAGTACTTC. It yields the protein CASSVDTGSYEQYF.

The chain combines TRBV6-5 with TRBJ2-2; a weak D match, TRBD1 (5 bases). This CDR3 is 15 amino acids long. In germline, CDR1 is MNHEY, CDR2 SVGAGI. Trimming pared 6 bases from V and 3 bases from J, leaving 14 bases between. The CDR3 spells CASRGVPWDTGELFF. In DNA, the CDR3 is TGTGCCAGCAGAGGGGTCCCGTGGGACACCGGGGAGCTGTTTTTT.

This chain uses TRBV10-3 with TRBJ1-4; D possibly corresponds to TRBD1 (6 bases). V lost 10 bases and J lost 8, with 20 bases in between. The CDR3 runs to 14 residues. CDR1 is ENHRY, CDR2 SYGVKD, per germline. CDR3 sequence: CASSFGTFAEKLFF. CDR3 DNA sequence: TGTGCCAGCAGCTTCGGGACATTTGCCGAAAAACTGTTTTTT.

This clonotype was recorded many times. The chain employs TRBV9 and TRBJ1-6; 7 positions agree with TRBD1. CDR3 length: 17 residues. Trimming at V came to 3 bases and at J to 0 bases, leaving 6 bases not matched to a gene. Germline CDR1 is SGDLS and CDR2 is YYNGEE. The CDR3 nucleotides read TGTGCCAGCAGCGGGGGACAGCTGAGCTCCTATAATTCACCCCTCCACTTT. Translating it yields CASSGGQLSSYNSPLHF. Full variable domain (remainder filled in from reference TRBV9 and TRBJ1-6): DSGVTQTPKHLITATGQRVTLRCSPRSGDLSVYWYQQSLDQGLQFLIQYYNGEERAKGNILERFSAQQFPDLHSELNLSSLELGDSALYFCASSGGQLSSYNSPLHFGNGTRLTVT.

The chain is built from TRBV20-1 and TRBJ2-5, with TRBD1 matching 8 bases. This CDR3 comprises 16 residues. Germline V lookup: CDR1 DFQATT, CDR2 SNEGSKA (reference sequence). Losses at the gene ends were 3 bases for V and 4 bases for J; bases not matched to a gene: 13. The CDR3 DNA follows: TGCAGTGCTAGGAAGGATCTCAGGGGGCAGAGAGAGACCCAGTACTTC. Translation: CSARKDLRGQRETQYF.

This chain links TRBV11-1 with TRBJ2-5, with TRBD2 as a possible D gene (6 bases). CDR1 and CDR2 (germline): SGHAT, FQDESV (reference sequence). CDR3 length: 12 residues. CDR3 bases: TGTGCTCGCCCTCAGGGAGGAGAGACCCAGTACTTC. This codes for CARPQGGETQYF.

This clonotype was seen a few times. This chain connects TRBV7-9 to TRBJ1-2, with 7 nucleotides matching TRBD1. The CDR3 length is 15 residues. Trimming cost V 5 bases and J 1 base; bases outside gene matches: 7. Germline values: CDR1 SEHNR, CDR2 FQNEAQ (reference sequence). The CDR3 DNA sequence: TGTGCCAGCAGCCCGGGGACAGAGGGTAACTATGGCTACACCTTC. The encoded protein is CASSPGTEGNYGYTF.

The rearrangement links TRBV7-9 to TRBJ1-3; 10 nucleotides align to TRBD1. This CDR3 has 18 residues. Germline loops: CDR1 SEHNR, CDR2 FQNEAQ (reference sequence). Losses at the gene ends were 6 bases for V and 7 bases for J; bases not matched to a gene: 18. The CDR3 protein is CASSPSRDRGRGGNTIYF. The CDR3, as DNA: TGTGCCAGCAGTCCTTCCCGGGACAGGGGACGCGGGGGTAACACCATATATTTT.

This clonotype was seen repeatedly, ten times or more. The rearrangement links TRBV12-3 or TRBV12-4 to TRBJ1-5, with D hard to call. The CDR3 sequence is 14 residues long. Trimming removed 5 bases from V and 0 bases from J, with 8 bases in between. CDR3 protein: CASSNRISNQPQHF. The CDR3 DNA is TGTGCCAGCAGTAACCGGATTAGCAATCAGCCCCAGCATTTT.

This chain joins TRBV7-2 and TRBJ1-5; D gene unclear. Trimming left V 1 base short and J 5 bases short, with 6 bases between. The CDR3 runs 13 residues. The germline V gene has CDR1 SGHTA and CDR2 FQGNSA. CDR3 protein: CASSLDQYQPQHF. CDR3 coding DNA: TGTGCCAGCAGCTTAGATCAGTATCAGCCCCAGCATTTT.

This clonotype has just a few counts. CDR3 loop: CAIARDTEAFF. The CDR3 DNA reads TGTGCCATCGCCAGGGACACTGAAGCTTTCTTT. This chain joins TRBV10-3 and TRBJ1-1; D is possibly TRBD1 (5 bases). Trimming removed 8 bases from V and 3 bases from J, with 7 bases in between. This CDR3 comprises 11 residues. From germline, CDR1 is ENHRY and CDR2 SYGVKD.

Turning to this clonotype: A much larger clone differs by one base, so this may be a read error. The V call is TRBV7-9, the J call TRBJ1-4; 9 bases map to TRBD1. V lost 5 bases, J lost 5 bases, and 12 bases stayed unmatched. The germline gives CDR1 SEHNR, CDR2 FQNEAQ (reference sequence). CDR3 length equals 17 residues. Here the CDR3 DNA reads TGTGCCAGCAGCCACGCCGGGACAGGGAGGACGAATGAAAAACTGTTTTTT. It is translated as CASSHAGTGRTNEKLFF.